The 7 T cell receptor beta chains listed next were all sequenced from one sample in a study of T-cell reconstitution after alpha-beta-depleted transplantation in children listed by TCRdb under 2016. Receptors were amplified or captured by PCR. Instrument on record: Illumina HiSeq 2500. Molecular barcoding was employed in the preparation of TCR libraries, with unique molecular identifiers being used to normalize TCRbeta repertoire quantification. TCRdb reprocessed the public reads (quality trimming at Q25 with fastp, clone calling with MiXCR) and kept in-frame beta chains. Under each unique CDR3 protein, matching rows form one entry showing the most common genes and DNA. Recorded for this sample are around 450,000 distinct CDR3 sequences; under 20% of them occurred a single time. 29% of the sample is in the top ten clones. What the treatment or condition label conveys for this sample: allogeneic hematopoietic cell transplantation with graft depleted of TCRalphabeta T cells and CD19 B cells.

The sequencing here drew on PBMCs, mostly from graft donor cells, taken 360 days after TCRalphabeta/CD19-depleted stem cell transplant. The receptor source for this set is a boy in the first two years of life who had a stem cell transplant for Wiskott-Aldrich syndrome, so the T cells may come from the graft donor.

This clonotype has at least ten counts. This chain joins TRBV12-3 or TRBV12-4 and TRBJ2-7; D uncertain. CDR3 length: 13 residues. Trimming pared 6 bases from V and 3 bases from J, leaving 12 bases between. The CDR3 protein is CASRDGEYYEQYF. Here the CDR3 DNA reads TGTGCCAGCAGGGACGGCGAATACTACGAGCAGTACTTC.

This clonotype was picked up a small number of times. V and J are TRBV29-1 and TRBJ2-3; possibly TRBD2 for D (6 bases). CDR3 length equals 12 residues. CDR1 SQVTM and CDR2 ANQGSEA come from the germline V gene. V dropped 8 bases and J dropped 3 bases, with 12 bases sitting between them. In DNA form, the CDR3 reads TGCAGCTCGGAGGGAGGTACAGATACGCAGTATTTT. This gives the protein CSSEGGTDTQYF.

V and J are TRBV6-2 or TRBV6-3 and TRBJ2-2; D is possibly TRBD2 (6 bases). This CDR3 spans 14 amino acids. V was trimmed by 4 bases and J by 6 bases, leaving 12 bases between them. Per the germline V gene, CDR1 is MNHEY and CDR2 is SVGEGT. Written as DNA, the CDR3 is TGTGCCAGCAGTTTTTGGGGGGACGCCGGGGAGCTGTTTTTT. This encodes CASSFWGDAGELFF.

V usage is TRBV29-1 and J usage is TRBJ2-7, with D uncertain. The CDR3 contains 12 residues. V lost 5 bases to trimming and J lost 0 bases, with 8 bases between them. Germline CDR1 SQVTM, CDR2 ANQGSEA. CDR3 sequence: CSVTSLSYEQYF. CDR3 DNA: TGCAGCGTTACCAGTCTCTCCTACGAGCAGTACTTC.

The CDR3 DNA follows: TGCGCCAGCAGGGTACGGACTACCGGGGAGCTGTTTTTT. Its protein is CASRVRTTGELFF. V and J are TRBV5-1 and TRBJ2-2, with a weak D call TRBD2 (5 bases). V lost 5 bases and J 5 bases, leaving 10 bases between the germline ends. There are 13 residues in the CDR3. Germline V gene lookup returns CDR1 SGHRS and CDR2 YFSETQ.

This clonotype was recorded a few times. V is TRBV20-1 and J is TRBJ2-2; 12 positions match TRBD2. Germline V gives CDR1 DFQATT, CDR2 SNEGSKA (reference sequence). V lost 6 bases and J lost 7; bases outside the gene matches: 15. The CDR3 length is 17 residues. CDR3 loop: CSAFRRLAGVSNGELFF. CDR3 sequence (DNA): TGCAGTGCATTCCGTCGACTAGCGGGGGTCTCTAACGGGGAGCTGTTTTTT.

The CDR3 here is CASTTGERNSPLHF. The CDR3 DNA reads as TGTGCCAGCACTACAGGGGAAAGGAATTCACCCCTCCACTTT. The chain joins TRBV19 to TRBJ1-6, with 7 bases identical to TRBD1. The CDR3 is 14 residues long. With 9 bases clipped from V and 7 bases from J, the junction kept 9 bases outside the gene matches. Germline V gene lookup returns CDR1 LNHDA and CDR2 SQIVND (reference sequence).